The 2 T cell receptor beta chains below come from one sample, sequenced in a study of T cell changes during pregnancy in multiple sclerosis (dated by TCRdb to about 2019). The receptor library was made with the immunoSEQ multiplex PCR assay. TCRdb re-hosts the immuneACCESS table, in-frame sequences only. Its copies lack some clones; in the studies checked, an unresolved V gene accounts for under half of them, and the cause for the rest is not known. The table for this sample lists approximately 68,000 clones; roughly 89% of them were counted only once. In total, the top ten clones hold around 0.64% of the sample. Sequencing used peripheral blood, obtained in the third trimester of pregnancy. Source of these receptors: a female donor in good health, enrolled as a control in a pregnancy study.

This chain uses TRBV5-6 with TRBJ2-7, with no clear D. The germline V and J ends were trimmed by 2 bases and 3 bases, with 6 bases remaining between them. CDR1 is SGHDT and CDR2 is YYEEEE in the germline V gene. The CDR3 is made up of 12 amino acids. The CDR3 DNA reads as TGTGCCAGCAGCTTTACAGTCTACGAGCAGTACTTC. Protein sequence: CASSFTVYEQYF.

CDR3 residues: CASSPEGGRYGYTF. Here the CDR3 DNA reads TGTGCCAGCTCACCGGAGGGAGGGAGGTATGGCTACACCTTC. The chain links TRBV18 to TRBJ1-2, with D uncertain. Germline V gene sequence: CDR1 KGHSH, CDR2 LQKENI. The length of the CDR3 is 14 residues. V lost 3 bases and J 5 bases, leaving 13 bases between the germline ends.